This T cell receptor (beta chain) was sequenced for a study of blood T cells in healthy people across ages. General study findings and limits: Both higher diversity and more naive CD4+ cells marked long-lived donors when set against aged donors. While age rose, TCR beta diversity per million T cells dropped in a roughly linear way. Investigators treated diversity estimates from one million T cells as underestimates.

The use of a sample-barcoded 5' primer and a J-beta primer mix characterized a second PCR of about 6 to 12 cycles. TCRdb analysed the 5' RACE reads with MiXCR anew, one entry per CDR3 protein. The data contain about 620,000 distinct CDR3 sequences, 20% to 25% of them singletons. At least ten counts were recorded for this clonotype. Its antigen is unidentified. The source material was blood. This receptor was taken from a man in his sixties or seventies in good health.

The CDR3 loop reads CAISDSSGSSYNEQFF. In nucleotides, the CDR3 is TGTGCCATCAGTGACTCTAGCGGGAGCTCCTACAATGAGCAGTTCTTC. The V call is TRBV10-3, the J call TRBJ2-1; 10 nucleotides agree with TRBD2. The CDR3 runs 16 residues. Germline V gives CDR1 ENHRY, CDR2 SYGVKD. V lost 3 bases, J lost 0 bases, and 2 bases stayed unmatched.